This entry lists 9 T cell receptor beta chains sequenced from one sample in a study of PD-L1 blockade in urothelial cancer (dated by TCRdb to 2016 to 2017). What this sample's time point label stands for: peripheral blood 6 weeks after treatment start. Preparation of the library involved the immunoSEQ multiplex PCR assay. TCRdb stores this immuneACCESS table with in-frame sequences only. Part of the clones is absent; in the studies checked, under half of the shortfall reflects unresolved V genes, and no reason is known for the rest. The sample table holds fewer than 90,000 clones, of which 75% to 95% were seen once. The ten largest make up 0.87% of the sample. Sample: PBMCs, taken around atezolizumab (anti-PD-L1) treatment. The receptors stem from a woman aged 80 or over with urothelial cancer.

The V gene is TRBV30, the J gene TRBJ2-3; D unclear. Looked up from germline, CDR1 is GTSNPN and CDR2 is SVGIG (reference sequence). V was trimmed by 5 bases and J by 2 bases, leaving 17 bases between them. This CDR3 spans 15 amino acids. CDR3 DNA sequence: TGTGCCTGGTCCTCCCACCTGCCCTACACAGATACGCAGTATTTT. Its translation: CAWSSHLPYTDTQYF.

The chain couples TRBV19 to TRBJ2-1; 10 bases are shared with TRBD1. The CDR3 has 16 amino acids. The trim removed 5 bases at V and 6 bases at J, leaving 10 bases unmatched. The germline CDR1 and CDR2 sequences are LNHDA and SQIVND (reference sequence). The CDR3, as DNA: TGTGCCAGTAGTGGGGCGACCGGGACAGGGGTCAATGAGCAGTTCTTC. It is translated as CASSGATGTGVNEQFF.

In nucleotides, the CDR3 is TGCGCCAGCAGCTGGGACAGGGGAAGCGGCTACACCTTC. It is translated as CASSWDRGSGYTF. The gene calls are TRBV5-1 and TRBJ1-2; 10 bases agree with TRBD1. Germline-derived CDR1 and CDR2 are SGHRS and YFSETQ. The CDR3 consists of 13 residues. The V and J ends lost 3 bases and 8 bases, in that order; junction bases with no gene match: 4.

The chain carries TRBV7-9 and TRBJ2-5, with 15 bases aligning to TRBD2. V dropped 5 bases and J dropped 2; count of bases not matched to a gene: 3. The CDR3 has 16 amino acids. Germline V gene sequence: CDR1 SEHNR, CDR2 FQNEAQ (reference sequence). This CDR3 is CASSAGLAGGQETQYF. The CDR3 nucleotides read TGTGCCAGCAGCGCGGGACTAGCGGGGGGTCAAGAGACCCAGTACTTC.

The V gene is TRBV5-1, the J gene TRBJ2-7; TRBD2 matches 10 bases. J gave up 2 bases and V 1 base, and 9 bases lay outside the gene matches. Germline V CDR1 and CDR2: SGHRS, YFSETQ. This CDR3 is 17 amino acids long. For the CDR3, the DNA is TGCGCCAGCAGCTTGTCGGGAGGACTAGCGGAGCCCTACGAGCAGTACTTC. As protein: CASSLSGGLAEPYEQYF.

V and J are TRBV29-1 and TRBJ2-1; TRBD1 matches at 9 bases. The CDR3 totals 14 residues. Germline V lookup: CDR1 SQVTM, CDR2 ANQGSEA. V lost 8 bases, J lost 9 bases, and 14 bases stayed unmatched. In DNA form, the CDR3 reads TGCAGCACCCAGATCGGGACAGGGTTACTTGAGCAGTTCTTC. Translating it yields CSTQIGTGLLEQFF.

The table lists this clone with a few counts. The chain links TRBV11-2 to TRBJ2-1; no firm D call. The CDR3 runs 14 residues. V lost 4 bases and J lost 3, with 10 bases in between. Germline CDR1 SGHAT, CDR2 FQNNGV. The CDR3 nucleotides read TGTGCCAGCAGCTCTTCTCGGGTCTACAATGAGCAGTTCTTC. This translates into CASSSSRVYNEQFF.

This rearrangement joins TRBV5-1 to TRBJ2-3; D is ambiguous. The V gene lost 4 bases and the J gene lost 2 bases, with 8 bases spanning the gap. The CDR3 spans 13 residues. Germline V CDR1 and CDR2: SGHRS, YFSETQ. The CDR3 coding sequence is TGCGCCAGCAGCACAGAAAACACAGATACGCAGTATTTT. Protein: CASSTENTDTQYF.

The chain recombines TRBV9 with TRBJ2-7, with 15 positions matching TRBD2. The CDR3 contains 15 residues. Germline V CDR1 and CDR2: SGDLS, YYNGEE. V was clipped by 4 bases and J by 9 bases; unmatched bases: 8. CDR3 sequence (DNA): TGTGCCAGCAGCCCAGGACTAGCGGGAGGGCCGGGGCAGTACTTC. Translation: CASSPGLAGGPGQYF.